These 14 T cell receptor beta chains came from one sample sequenced in a study of blood T cell repertoires in COVID-19. Only in-frame clones appear in the TCRdb table, and some are missing; sequencing was by immunoSEQ multiplex PCR. The profile shows roughly 59,000 clones, around 73% of them singletons. The specimen was peripheral blood. The source of these receptors is a man older than 75 with acute or convalescent COVID-19.

The V and J genes are TRBV24-1 and TRBJ2-3, with 8 bases identical to TRBD2. The CDR3 contains 13 residues. Per the germline V gene, CDR1 is KGHDR and CDR2 is SFDVKD. The trim removed 6 bases at V and 12 bases at J, leaving 10 bases unmatched. The CDR3, as DNA: TGTGCCACCAGTTGGGTTAGCGGGGATGATCAGTATTTT. This translates into CATSWVSGDDQYF.

The rearrangement links TRBV10-3 to TRBJ1-1; 8 bases match TRBD1. Germline V gene lookup returns CDR1 ENHRY and CDR2 SYGVKD. Trimming cost V 2 bases and J 8 bases; bases outside gene matches: 16. The CDR3 length is 17 residues. The CDR3 here is CAISEPDYQGARGEAFF. The CDR3 DNA follows: TGTGCCATCAGTGAGCCAGATTATCAGGGGGCGCGCGGAGAAGCTTTCTTT.

CDR3 in amino acids: CASSSWTGGHNEQFF. The CDR3 DNA reads TGTGCCAGCAGTTCCTGGACAGGGGGCCACAATGAGCAGTTCTTC. This chain links TRBV27 with TRBJ2-1; 11 nucleotides align to TRBD1. This CDR3 is built from 15 residues. J gave up 5 bases and V 4 bases, and 4 bases lay outside the gene matches. Germline CDR1 is MNHEY and CDR2 is SMNVEV (reference sequence).

V gene TRBV24-1 combines with J gene TRBJ1-4, with TRBD1 matching 7 bases. Losses at the gene ends were 3 bases for V and 8 bases for J; bases not matched to a gene: 8. The CDR3 loop spans 15 amino acids. The germline V gene encodes CDR1 KGHDR and CDR2 SFDVKD. CDR3 region: CATSDPQGPGEKLFF. The CDR3 bases are TGTGCCACCAGTGATCCACAGGGGCCTGGGGAAAAACTGTTTTTT.

This chain joins TRBV19 and TRBJ2-2; 9 bases are a match to TRBD1. The CDR3 contains 14 residues. Germline lookup yields CDR1 LNHDA and CDR2 SQIVND (reference sequence). J lost 6 bases, V lost 6 bases, and 5 bases had no gene match. As DNA, the CDR3 is TGTGCCAGTAGACAACAGGGGGCCGCCGGGGAGCTGTTTTTT. Translation: CASRQQGAAGELFF. Variable domain in full (rest from reference TRBV19 and TRBJ2-2): DGGITQSPKYLFRKEGQNVTLSCEQNLNHDAMYWYRQDPGQGLRLIYYSQIVNDFQKGDIAEGYSVSREKKESFPLTVTSAQKNPTAFYLCASRQQGAAGELFFGEGSRLTVL.

The CDR3 DNA is TGTGCCAGCAGCGCAGGGACAGGGGGGACCGGGGAGCTGTTTTTT. Amino acid sequence: CASSAGTGGTGELFF. The chain uses TRBV9 and TRBJ2-2; the match to TRBD1 covers 11 bases. The CDR3 spans 15 residues. Germline-derived CDR1 and CDR2 are SGDLS and YYNGEE. V lost 3 bases to trimming and J lost 5 bases; unmatched junction nucleotides: 3.

This chain connects TRBV11-3 to TRBJ2-7; 7 bases are a match to TRBD2. The V gene end was trimmed by 4 bases and the J gene end by 6 bases; junction bases not matched to a gene: 12. CDR1 and CDR2 (germline): SGHNT, YENEEA. There are 15 residues in the CDR3. In nucleotides, the CDR3 is TGTGCCAGCAGCTGGGGTGGGAGGGGAGGTAGCGAGCAGTACTTC. Translated, it gives CASSWGGRGGSEQYF. Supplemented by reference TRBV11-3 and TRBJ2-7, the full variable domain reads EAGVVQSPRYKIIEKKQPVAFWCNPISGHNTLYWYLQNLGQGPELLIRYENEEAVDDSQLPKDRFSAERLKGVDSTLKIQPAELGDSAVYLCASSWGGRGGSEQYFGPGTRLTVT.

In nucleotides, the CDR3 is TGCGCCAGCAGCTTGGGTGGATCGGGGGAGCAGTACTTC. This gives the protein CASSLGGSGEQYF. The chain links TRBV5-1 to TRBJ2-7, with D perhaps TRBD2 (5 bases). Trimming shortened V by 0 bases and J by 7 bases, and 11 bases separated the two germline ends. The CDR3 is 13 residues long. The germline gives CDR1 SGHRS, CDR2 YFSETQ.

The chain is built from TRBV23-1 and TRBJ2-4, with 8 bases aligning to TRBD1. TRBV23-1 is given ORF status, its function remaining uncertain. The CDR3 sequence is 15 residues long. V was clipped by 3 bases and J by 14 bases; unmatched bases: 15. Written as DNA, the CDR3 is TGCGCCAGCAGTCATCCCGCCCCGCACAGGGGGTTGGAGTACTTC. Translating it yields CASSHPAPHRGLEYF.

This chain connects TRBV6-2 or TRBV6-3 to TRBJ2-5; D is unresolved. The V and J ends lost 4 bases and 5 bases respectively, with 11 bases between them. This CDR3 has 13 residues. Germline V CDR1 and CDR2: MNHEY, SVGEGT. The CDR3 spells CASSFLERETQYF. The CDR3 DNA follows: TGTGCCAGCAGTTTCCTGGAGAGGGAGACCCAGTACTTC.

This clone appeared a few times. V is TRBV5-6 and J is TRBJ2-7, with TRBD2 matching 8 bases. Germline-derived CDR1 and CDR2 are SGHDT and YYEEEE. V lost 3 bases to trimming and J lost 5 bases; unmatched junction nucleotides: 10. The CDR3 is 15 amino acids. The chain's CDR3 is CASSSPKAGVNEQYF. The DNA of the CDR3 is TGTGCCAGCAGCTCCCCAAAAGCGGGAGTCAACGAGCAGTACTTC.

This CDR3 reads CASSAGGQGNTGELFF. Here the CDR3 DNA reads TGTGCCAGTAGTGCCGGGGGACAGGGGAACACCGGGGAGCTGTTTTTT. This rearrangement joins TRBV19 to TRBJ2-2; 9 bases match TRBD1. Germline trimming cut 5 bases from V and 1 base from J; bases unmatched to any gene: 5. The CDR3 sequence is 16 residues long. The V gene's germline CDR1 is LNHDA and CDR2 SQIVND (reference sequence).

This clone turned up a few times. The CDR3 loop is CAWSRDTEAFF. Written as DNA, the CDR3 is TGTGCCTGGAGTCGGGACACTGAAGCTTTCTTT. This chain connects TRBV30 to TRBJ1-1; no firm D call. V was clipped by 2 bases and J by 3 bases, with 4 bases between them. Germline values: CDR1 GTSNPN, CDR2 SVGIG (reference sequence). The CDR3 is made up of 11 amino acids.

Only a few counts were recorded for this clone. J is TRBJ2-7 and V is TRBV5-1, with 7 bases matching TRBD2. V lost 0 bases and J lost 1; bases outside the gene matches: 4. CDR1 SGHRS and CDR2 YFSETQ come from the germline V gene. This CDR3 spans 15 amino acids. This chain's CDR3 is CASSLVVGRSYEQYF. The CDR3 region has the DNA TGCGCCAGCAGCTTGGTCGTCGGGAGGTCCTACGAGCAGTACTTC. Supplemented by reference TRBV5-1 and TRBJ2-7, the full variable domain reads KAGVTQTPRYLIKTRGQQVTLSCSPISGHRSVSWYQQTPGQGLQFLFEYFSETQRNKGNFPGRFSGRQFSNSRSEMNVSTLELGDSALYLCASSLVVGRSYEQYFGPGTRLTVT.